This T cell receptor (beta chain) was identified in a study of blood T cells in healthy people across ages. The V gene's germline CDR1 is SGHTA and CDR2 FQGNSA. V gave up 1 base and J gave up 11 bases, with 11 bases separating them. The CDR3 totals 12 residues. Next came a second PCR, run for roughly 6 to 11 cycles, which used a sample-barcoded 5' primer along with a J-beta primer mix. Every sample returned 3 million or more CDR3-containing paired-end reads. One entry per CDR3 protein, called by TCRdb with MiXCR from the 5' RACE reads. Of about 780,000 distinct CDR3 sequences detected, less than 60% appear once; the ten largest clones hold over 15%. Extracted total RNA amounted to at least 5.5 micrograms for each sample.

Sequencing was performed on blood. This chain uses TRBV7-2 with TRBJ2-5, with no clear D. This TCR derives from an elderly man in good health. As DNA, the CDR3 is TGTGCCAGCAGCTTAGACCCGGGTGAGCAGTACTTC. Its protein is CASSLDPGEQYF.